This entry is about one T cell receptor (beta chain). The CDR3 is made up of 18 amino acids. Trimming took off 6 bases at V and 3 bases at J, with 27 bases between the two ends. The germline CDR1 and CDR2 sequences are SGHKS and YYEKEE (reference sequence). This sample is part of a study of shared T cell receptors in the human thymus. Clones were sequenced by immunoSEQ multiplex PCR, and TCRdb holds only the in-frame ones, with some missing. Of 700,000 to 750,000 clones detected, 75% to 90% appear once; the ten largest clones hold 0.0095% to 0.013%. The data were also submitted as part of a second study, on human thymus T cells. That paper states: The donor group consisted of healthy Finnish infants who were having corrective surgery for congenital heart defects. Obtained as resections during corrective heart surgery, the thymus tissue was then studied.

V usage is TRBV5-5 and J usage is TRBJ1-2; TRBD1 might be the D (5 bases). The sequenced material came from thymocytes. The TCR comes from a girl under three years old with a congenital heart defect. The CDR3 region is CASTPREGTTPPYYGYTF. CDR3 nucleotides: TGTGCCAGCACCCCCCGGGAGGGGACCACCCCCCCGTACTATGGCTACACCTTC.